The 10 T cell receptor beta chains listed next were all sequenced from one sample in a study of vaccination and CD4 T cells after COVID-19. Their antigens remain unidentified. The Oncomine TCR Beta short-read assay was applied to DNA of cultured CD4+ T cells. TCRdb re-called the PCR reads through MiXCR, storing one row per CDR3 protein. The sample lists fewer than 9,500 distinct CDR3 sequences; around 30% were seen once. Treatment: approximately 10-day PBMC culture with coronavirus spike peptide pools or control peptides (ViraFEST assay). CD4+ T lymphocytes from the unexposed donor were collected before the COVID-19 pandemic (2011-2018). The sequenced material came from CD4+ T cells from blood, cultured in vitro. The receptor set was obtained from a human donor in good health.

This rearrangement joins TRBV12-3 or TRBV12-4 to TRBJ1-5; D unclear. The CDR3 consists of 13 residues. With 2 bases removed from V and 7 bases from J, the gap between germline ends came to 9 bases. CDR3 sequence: CASSLLRVQPQHF. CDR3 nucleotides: TGTGCCAGCAGTTTACTCCGCGTCCAGCCCCAGCATTTT.

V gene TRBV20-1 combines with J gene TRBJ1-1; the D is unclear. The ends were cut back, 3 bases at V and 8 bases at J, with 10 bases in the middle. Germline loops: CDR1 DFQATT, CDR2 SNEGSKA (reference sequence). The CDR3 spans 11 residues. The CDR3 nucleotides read TGCAGTGCTAGTCCGACTCCAGAAGCTTTCTTT. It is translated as CSASPTPEAFF.

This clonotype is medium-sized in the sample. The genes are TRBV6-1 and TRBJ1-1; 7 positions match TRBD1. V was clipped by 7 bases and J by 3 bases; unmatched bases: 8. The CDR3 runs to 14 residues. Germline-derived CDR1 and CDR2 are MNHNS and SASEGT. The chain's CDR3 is CASTQGGRDTEAFF. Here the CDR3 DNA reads TGTGCCAGCACTCAGGGGGGCAGAGACACTGAAGCTTTCTTT.

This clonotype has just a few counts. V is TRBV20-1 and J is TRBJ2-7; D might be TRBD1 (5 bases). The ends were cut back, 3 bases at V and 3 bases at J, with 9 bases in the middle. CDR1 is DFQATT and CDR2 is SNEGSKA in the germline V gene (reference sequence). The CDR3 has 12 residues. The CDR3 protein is CSARDTGYEQYF. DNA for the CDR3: TGCAGTGCTAGGGACACAGGCTACGAGCAGTACTTC.

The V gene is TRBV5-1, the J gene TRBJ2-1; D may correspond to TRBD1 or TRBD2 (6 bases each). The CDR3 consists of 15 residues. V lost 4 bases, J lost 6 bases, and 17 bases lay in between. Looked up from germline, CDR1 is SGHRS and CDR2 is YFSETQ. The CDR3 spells CASSPEGGSSNEQFF. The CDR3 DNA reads TGCGCCAGCAGCCCCGAGGGGGGATCAAGCAATGAGCAGTTCTTC.

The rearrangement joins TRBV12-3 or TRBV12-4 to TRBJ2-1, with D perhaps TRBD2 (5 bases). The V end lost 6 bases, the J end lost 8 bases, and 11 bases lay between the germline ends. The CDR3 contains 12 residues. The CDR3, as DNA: TGTGCCAGCAGCCTCAGCGGTGATGAGCAGTTCTTC. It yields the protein CASSLSGDEQFF.

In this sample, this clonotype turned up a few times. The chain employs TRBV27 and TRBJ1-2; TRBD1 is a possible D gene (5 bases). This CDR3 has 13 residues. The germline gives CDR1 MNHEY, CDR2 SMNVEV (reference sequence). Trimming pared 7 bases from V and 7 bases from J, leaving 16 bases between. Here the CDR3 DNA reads TGTGCCAGCACCCGCGCCGAAGGGGTTGGCTACACCTTC. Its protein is CASTRAEGVGYTF.

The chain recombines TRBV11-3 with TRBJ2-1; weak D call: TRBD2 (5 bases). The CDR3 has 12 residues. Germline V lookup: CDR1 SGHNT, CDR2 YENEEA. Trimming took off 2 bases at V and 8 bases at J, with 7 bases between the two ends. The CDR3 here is CASSLLAHEQFF. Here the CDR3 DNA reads TGTGCCAGCAGCTTACTAGCACATGAGCAGTTCTTC. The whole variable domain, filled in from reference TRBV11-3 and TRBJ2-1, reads EAGVVQSPRYKIIEKKQPVAFWCNPISGHNTLYWYLQNLGQGPELLIRYENEEAVDDSQLPKDRFSAERLKGVDSTLKIQPAELGDSAVYLCASSLLAHEQFFGPGTRLTVL.

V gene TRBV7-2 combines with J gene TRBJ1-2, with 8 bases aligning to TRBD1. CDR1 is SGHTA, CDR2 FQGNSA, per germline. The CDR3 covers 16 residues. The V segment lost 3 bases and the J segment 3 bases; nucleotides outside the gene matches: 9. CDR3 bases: TGTGCCAGCAGCTTGGGACAGGCCTTGACCGACTATGGCTACACCTTC. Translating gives CASSLGQALTDYGYTF.

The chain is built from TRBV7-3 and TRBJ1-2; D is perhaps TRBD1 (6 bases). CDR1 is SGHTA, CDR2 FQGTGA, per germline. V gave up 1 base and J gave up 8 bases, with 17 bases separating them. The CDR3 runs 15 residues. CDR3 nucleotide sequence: TGTGCCAGCAGCTTAAACGGGAGCGGGGGCTCGGGCTACACCTTC. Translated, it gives CASSLNGSGGSGYTF.